The 14 T cell receptor beta chains in this list originate from one sample, sequenced in a study of T cell responses to AZD1222 COVID-19 vaccine. Some clones are missing from TCRdb's copy, which holds only in-frame ones; the method was immunoSEQ multiplex PCR. The sample carries about 120,000 clones, roughly 89% recorded once. The source was peripheral blood, collected on day 0 of AZD1222 vaccination. These receptors originate from an adult in good health.

The V gene is TRBV5-1, the J gene TRBJ1-2; a weak D match, TRBD1 (5 bases). The CDR3 covers 14 residues. Trimming shortened V by 0 bases and J by 3 bases, and 9 bases separated the two germline ends. CDR1 is SGHRS and CDR2 is YFSETQ in the germline V gene. The CDR3 nucleotides are TGCGCCAGCAGCTTGGAGGGGCCCCACTATGGCTACACCTTC. It specifies CASSLEGPHYGYTF.

The V call is TRBV18, the J call TRBJ1-2; 8 bases are shared with TRBD1. This CDR3 spans 15 amino acids. Trimming took 4 bases from V and 3 from J; bases not matched to a gene: 7. Germline V gene lookup returns CDR1 KGHSH and CDR2 LQKENI. The CDR3 loop reads CASSRVGQGDYGYTF. The CDR3, as DNA: TGTGCCAGCTCACGGGTCGGACAGGGAGACTATGGCTACACCTTC.

This clone was counted a few times. The rearrangement links TRBV29-1 to TRBJ2-7, with D maybe TRBD1 (6 bases). This CDR3 is 12 amino acids long. Trimming left V 8 bases short and J 4 bases short, with 15 bases between. Germline V gives CDR1 SQVTM, CDR2 ANQGSEA. Here the CDR3 reads CSIGHRGYEQYF. CDR3 nucleotides: TGCAGCATAGGACATAGGGGGTACGAGCAGTACTTC.

The gene calls are TRBV2 and TRBJ1-5; 9 bases match TRBD1. The CDR3 contains 14 residues. Per the germline V gene, CDR1 is SNHLY and CDR2 is FYNNEI. V was clipped by 6 bases and J by 0 bases; unmatched bases: 0. The CDR3 here is CASRGQGSNQPQHF. CDR3 in DNA: TGTGCCAGCAGGGGACAGGGTAGCAATCAGCCCCAGCATTTT.

This sequence joins TRBV9 and TRBJ2-1; D is ambiguous. Trimming left V 0 bases short and J 5 bases short, with 6 bases between. This CDR3 is 13 amino acids long. Germline CDR1 is SGDLS and CDR2 is YYNGEE. CDR3 protein: CASSVASNNEQFF. The CDR3 coding sequence is TGTGCCAGCAGCGTAGCTTCAAACAATGAGCAGTTCTTC.

The V and J genes are TRBV7-3 and TRBJ2-7; weak D call: TRBD2 (6 bases). V was trimmed by 5 bases and J by 2 bases, leaving 13 bases between them. The CDR3 is 14 residues long. CDR1 is SGHTA, CDR2 FQGTGA, per germline. CDR3 sequence: CASSTGGAPYEQYF. CDR3 sequence (DNA): TGTGCCAGCAGCACCGGCGGGGCCCCCTACGAGCAGTACTTC.

V and J are TRBV10-3 and TRBJ1-3; weak D call: TRBD1 (5 bases). The CDR3 length is 13 residues. The V gene lost 6 bases and the J gene lost 2 bases, with 8 bases spanning the gap. In germline, CDR1 is ENHRY, CDR2 SYGVKD. The CDR3 region has the DNA TGTGCCATCAGAGGGGAAACTGGAAACACCATATATTTT. This sequence encodes CAIRGETGNTIYF.

The table lists this clone with a count of one. The V call is TRBV28, the J call TRBJ2-5, with D perhaps TRBD1 or TRBD2 (5 bases each). Germline CDR1 reads MDHEN; CDR2 reads SYDVKM. The CDR3 loop spans 15 amino acids. The germline V and J ends were trimmed by 3 bases and 3 bases, with 14 bases remaining between them. The chain's CDR3 is CASSLGESAKETQYF. In DNA, the CDR3 is TGTGCCAGCAGTTTGGGGGAGTCCGCCAAAGAGACCCAGTACTTC.

The chain carries TRBV5-1 and TRBJ2-1, with 9 positions matching TRBD2. V was pared by 0 bases and J by 7 bases, with 2 bases of the junction left unmatched. The CDR3 length is 14 residues. Germline CDR1 reads SGHRS; CDR2 reads YFSETQ. The CDR3 sequence is CASSLETSGNEQFF. CDR3 bases: TGCGCCAGCAGCTTGGAGACTAGCGGAAATGAGCAGTTCTTC.

J is TRBJ1-4 and V is TRBV12-3 or TRBV12-4; D gene ambiguous. The CDR3 is made up of 12 amino acids. V dropped 6 bases and J dropped 7 bases, with 9 bases sitting between them. CDR3: CASRAGAEKLFF. The CDR3 region has the DNA TGTGCCAGCAGGGCGGGTGCTGAAAAACTGTTTTTT.

The rearrangement uses TRBV7-9 and TRBJ2-5; D is possibly TRBD2 (5 bases). The CDR3 contains 14 residues. Germline V CDR1 and CDR2: SEHNR, FQNEAQ (reference sequence). The V gene lost 2 bases and the J gene lost 5 bases, with 12 bases spanning the gap. The chain's CDR3 is CASSLSGMAETQYF. The CDR3 DNA reads TGTGCCAGCAGCTTATCCGGGATGGCGGAGACCCAGTACTTC.

This clone came up a few times. The chain combines TRBV4-2 with TRBJ1-2, with D possibly matching TRBD1 (6 bases). Germline assignment: CDR1 LGHNA and CDR2 YNFKEQ. With 0 bases removed from V and 8 bases from J, the gap between germline ends came to 16 bases. This CDR3 contains 15 residues. For the CDR3, the DNA is TGTGCCAGCAGCCAAGATCCGGGACAAGGTCGCGGCTACACCTTC. Protein: CASSQDPGQGRGYTF.

The table lists this clone with a count of one. The genes are TRBV25-1 and TRBJ2-5, with 7 nucleotides matching TRBD2. This CDR3 spans 14 amino acids. Germline V gene data show CDR1 as MGHDK and CDR2 as SYGVNS. Trimming took 8 bases from V and 5 from J; bases not matched to a gene: 11. CDR3 nucleotides: TGTGCCAGCGACGGGACGGGAGGAGGGGAGACCCAGTACTTC. Its translation is CASDGTGGGETQYF.

This chain connects TRBV3-1 (or the pseudogene TRBV3-2) to TRBJ2-1; D not certain. There are 15 residues in the CDR3. Germline loops: CDR1 LGHDT, CDR2 YNNKEL (reference sequence). The V gene lost 4 bases and the J gene lost 5 bases, with 15 bases spanning the gap. CDR3 nucleotides: TGTGCCAGCAGCCCTAGAACCCTGATAAACAATGAGCAGTTCTTC. Protein sequence: CASSPRTLINNEQFF.